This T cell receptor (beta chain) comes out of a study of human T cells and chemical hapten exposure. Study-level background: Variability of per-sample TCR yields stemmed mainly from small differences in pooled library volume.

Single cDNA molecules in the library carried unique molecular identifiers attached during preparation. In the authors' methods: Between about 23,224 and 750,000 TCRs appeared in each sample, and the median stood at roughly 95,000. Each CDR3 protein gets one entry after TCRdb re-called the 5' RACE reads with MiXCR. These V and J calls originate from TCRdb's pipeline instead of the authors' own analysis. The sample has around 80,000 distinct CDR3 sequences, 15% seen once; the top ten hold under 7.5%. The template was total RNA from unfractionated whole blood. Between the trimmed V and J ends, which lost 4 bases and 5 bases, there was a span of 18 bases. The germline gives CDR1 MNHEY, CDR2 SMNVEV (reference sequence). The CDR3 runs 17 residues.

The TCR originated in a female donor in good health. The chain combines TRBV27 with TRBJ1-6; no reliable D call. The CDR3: CASSSTERHGNNSPLHF. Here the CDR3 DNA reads TGTGCCAGCAGTTCAACCGAAAGACACGGGAATAATTCACCCCTCCACTTT.